This T cell receptor beta chain is from a study of response to subunit inactivated influenza vaccine. Study-wide points: That few new T cells are recruited by each seasonal influenza vaccination was the authors' suggestion.

There are 18 residues in the CDR3. The ends lost 4 bases at V and 0 bases at J; junction bases unmatched: 12. Germline V CDR1 and CDR2: SGHVS, FQNEAQ. TCRdb processed the RT-PCR reads anew with MiXCR; each CDR3 protein has one entry. Of about 700,000 distinct CDR3 sequences in the sample, about 15% were seen once. As concerns this clonotype: Antigen specificity is unknown.

This specimen consisted of PBMCs from blood, obtained 14 to 15 days before vaccination. This clonotype originated in a middle-aged man who received an inactivated influenza vaccine. V and J are TRBV7-8 and TRBJ2-3, with 8 bases lining up with TRBD2. In DNA form, the CDR3 reads TGTGCCAGCAGCTCCGGGCCCTTTAGCGGGGACAGCACAGATACGCAGTATTTT. It encodes CASSSGPFSGDSTDTQYF. Supplemented by reference TRBV7-8 and TRBJ2-3, the full variable domain reads GAGVSQSPRYKVAKRGQDVALRCDPISGHVSLFWYQQALGQGPEFLTYFQNEAQLDKSGLPSDRFFAERPEGSVSTLKIQRTQQEDSAVYLCASSSGPFSGDSTDTQYFGPGTRLTVL.